These T cell receptor beta chains were read from a single sample in a study of blood T cell repertoires in COVID-19. Assay: immunoSEQ multiplex PCR; the TCRdb copy retains only in-frame clones and omits some. This sample carries about 310,000 clones, roughly 90% of them seen once, and the ten largest clones take roughly 8.9%. The sample consisted of PBMCs or T cells enriched from blood (not recorded which). The receptors come from a woman aged 35 to 49 who had recovered from COVID-19. Each CDR3 is given with its conserved first and last residue. D genes are given only for firm matches. Clone size is given for some rows only: seen once, a few or many times, or a class if the clone is expanded.

>TRBV5-1|TRBD2|TRBJ2-1|-
TGCGCCAGCAGCCTGACTAGCGGGAAGCAGTTCTTC
CASSLTSGKQFF
>TRBV3-1/TRBV3-2|-|TRBJ2-7|-
TGTGCCAGCAGCCAATCCGGGGTAGAGCAGTACTTC
CASSQSGVEQYF
>TRBV19|-|TRBJ1-4|-
TGTGCCAGTAGTATGTTGAGGAATTCAGAGGAAAAACTGTTTTTT
CASSMLRNSEEKLFF
>TRBV6-5|TRBD1|TRBJ1-6|-
TGTGCCAGCATTTTCGGGACAGGGTATAATTCACCCCTCCACTTT
CASIFGTGYNSPLHF
>TRBV27|TRBD1|TRBJ2-7|-
TGTGCCAGCAGTCACCGGGACAGGGGCTACGAGCAGTACTTC
CASSHRDRGYEQYF
>TRBV28|TRBD1|TRBJ2-1|many
TGTGCCAGCAGTATCGAGGGGACAGGGGGCTTTGGGAATGAGCAGTTCTTC
CASSIEGTGGFGNEQFF
>TRBV30|-|TRBJ1-3|-
TGTGCCTGGAGTTCATCTGGAAACACCATATATTTT
CAWSSSGNTIYF
>TRBV27|TRBD1|TRBJ1-6|-
TGTGCCAGCAGCCCGGGACAGCCTTATAATTCACCCCTCCACTTT
CASSPGQPYNSPLHF
>TRBV9|-|TRBJ1-1|-
TGTGCCAGCAGCGTAAAGACAGTGAACACTGAAGCTTTCTTT
CASSVKTVNTEAFF
>TRBV5-1|TRBD2|TRBJ2-1|-
TGCGCCAGCAGCCCCCTCCTAGCGGGGCGTTACAATGAGCAGTTCTTC
CASSPLLAGRYNEQFF
>TRBV7-3|TRBD2|TRBJ2-1|few
TGTGCCAGCAGCCCGAGCGGGGGGGCAATGAATGAGCAGTTCTTC
CASSPSGGAMNEQFF
>TRBV5-1|TRBD2|TRBJ2-5|-
TGCGCCAGCAGCTTGGGACGAGGCGGGAGAGTCCAAGAGACCCAGTACTTC
CASSLGRGGRVQETQYF
>TRBV24-1|-|TRBJ2-3|-
TGTGCCACCAGTGACAATTCAGCACCCAGGTATACGCAGTATTTT
CATSDNSAPRYTQYF
>TRBV4-3|-|TRBJ2-4|-
TGCGCCAGCAGCCAAGATGTGCAGGTTAACATTCAGTACTTC
CASSQDVQVNIQYF
>TRBV7-2|TRBD2|TRBJ2-7|-
TGTGCCAGCAGCCCTAGCGGGGTCTCCTACGAGCAGTACTTC
CASSPSGVSYEQYF
>TRBV3-1/TRBV3-2|TRBD1|TRBJ1-5|-
TGTGCCAGCAGCCTCAGGGGGCTCGGGGGCAATCAGCCCCAGCATTTT
CASSLRGLGGNQPQHF
>TRBV18|TRBD1|TRBJ1-2|-
TGTGCCAGCTACCCCGGGACAGGGGGCTCTGGCTACACCTTC
CASYPGTGGSGYTF
>TRBV21-1|-|TRBJ2-1|once
TGTGCCAGCAGCAAAGTGGCGTTGGGCCATGAGCAGTTCTTC
CASSKVALGHEQFF
>TRBV6-6|-|TRBJ2-1|-
TGTGCCAGCAGTTACGAGGTAAACGGGTGGTTCTTC
CASSYEVNGWFF
>TRBV28|TRBD2|TRBJ2-7|-
TGTGCCAGCAGTTTAGGGAGCGGGGGGGCCTACGAGCAGTACTTC
CASSLGSGGAYEQYF
>TRBV5-4|TRBD2|TRBJ2-3|-
TGTGCCAGCAGCTTCGGCGGGGGGCGGGGAGATACGCAGTATTTT
CASSFGGGRGDTQYF